These T cell receptor beta chains were read from a single sample in a study of PD-1 blockade in classical Hodgkin lymphoma. TCRdb's copy holds only in-frame clones and misses some; the assay was immunoSEQ multiplex PCR. In the table there are 110,000 or so clones, approximately 89% of which are singletons. The sequences come from peripheral blood mononuclear cells (PBMCs), collected before the fourth cycle of nivolumab. The receptor set was obtained from a human donor with classical Hodgkin lymphoma. Both conserved end residues are part of each CDR3. D genes are given only for firm matches. Some rows mark clone size as missing; the rest say once, few, many or name a class of expanded clone.

D: -
size: -
V: TRBV5-1
J: TRBJ2-7
DNA: TGCGCCAGCAGCCCGCGTGGAGGGGTCCAACTTTACGAGCAGTACTTC
CDR3: CASSPRGGVQLYEQYF

D: TRBD1
size: once
V: TRBV7-9
J: TRBJ2-1
DNA: TGTGCCAGCAGCTGGGACAGGAGATCGGATGAGCAGTTCTTC
CDR3: CASSWDRRSDEQFF

D: TRBD1
size: -
V: TRBV18
J: TRBJ2-3
DNA: TGTGCCAGCTCGAGACAGGGGTCGACGCACACAGATACGCAGTATTTT
CDR3: CASSRQGSTHTDTQYF

D: -
size: -
V: TRBV5-8
J: TRBJ1-1
DNA: TGTGCCAGCAGCCGAAGGACAGTGAACACTGAAGCTTTCTTT
CDR3: CASSRRTVNTEAFF

D: -
size: once
V: TRBV30
J: TRBJ1-2
DNA: TGTGCCTGGAGTGTACGGGATAGGACGAGGTCTCGGATGTTCTTC
CDR3: CAWSVRDRTRSRMFF

D: TRBD2
size: -
V: TRBV7-6
J: TRBJ2-5
DNA: TGTGCCAGCAGCTTGACTAGCAGGAGTGAGACCCAGTACTTC
CDR3: CASSLTSRSETQYF

D: -
size: -
V: TRBV18
J: TRBJ2-5
DNA: TGTGCCAGCTCATCAAGTAAGGGGTACCAAGAGACCCAGTACTTC
CDR3: CASSSSKGYQETQYF

D: TRBD1
size: -
V: TRBV28
J: TRBJ2-5
DNA: TGTGCCAGCAGTCCCGGGACAGGGCAAGAGACCCAGTACTTC
CDR3: CASSPGTGQETQYF

D: TRBD1
size: -
V: TRBV29-1
J: TRBJ2-7
DNA: TGCAGCGTTAAGGACAGGGACTACGAGCAGTACTTC
CDR3: CSVKDRDYEQYF

D: -
size: -
V: TRBV5-1
J: TRBJ1-4
DNA: TGCGCCAGCAGCCCCCGGGACCATGGGACAAGTGAAAAACTGTTTTTT
CDR3: CASSPRDHGTSEKLFF

D: -
size: -
V: TRBV27
J: TRBJ2-7
DNA: TGTGCCAGCAGTCCATCCGGGACCTTCTACGAGCAGTACTTC
CDR3: CASSPSGTFYEQYF

D: TRBD1
size: -
V: TRBV9
J: TRBJ1-6
DNA: TGTGCCAGCAGCGTAGGAGACAGGGGTTCACCCCTCCACTTT
CDR3: CASSVGDRGSPLHF

D: -
size: -
V: TRBV30
J: TRBJ2-7
DNA: TGTGCCTGGAGTGTAATTCAAGAGCAGTACTTC
CDR3: CAWSVIQEQYF

D: -
size: -
V: TRBV11-2
J: TRBJ2-3
DNA: TGTGCCAGCAGCGCCTACAGCCCGGATACGCAGTATTTT
CDR3: CASSAYSPDTQYF

D: -
size: -
V: TRBV5-6
J: TRBJ2-3
DNA: TGTGCCAGCAGCTTGTTGGGATTCAGCACAGATACGCAGTATTTT
CDR3: CASSLLGFSTDTQYF

D: -
size: -
V: TRBV30
J: TRBJ1-3
DNA: TGTGCCTGGGTTTCTGATGGAAACACCATATATTTT
CDR3: CAWVSDGNTIYF

D: TRBD2
size: -
V: TRBV6-6
J: TRBJ2-2
DNA: TGTGCCAGCAGTTCATTGACTAGCGGTGGCACCGGGGAGCTGTTTTTT
CDR3: CASSSLTSGGTGELFF

D: -
size: once
V: TRBV5-1
J: TRBJ2-3
DNA: TGCGCCAGCAGCTTGGCGGGGATCACAGATACGCAGTATTTT
CDR3: CASSLAGITDTQYF

D: -
size: -
V: TRBV11-3
J: TRBJ2-7
DNA: TGTGCCAGCAGCCCCGGGACGCAGAACGAGCAGTACTTC
CDR3: CASSPGTQNEQYF

D: TRBD1
size: -
V: TRBV5-1
J: TRBJ2-7
DNA: TGCGCCAGCAGCTTGGGGGACAGGGCTATCTACGAGCAGTACTTC
CDR3: CASSLGDRAIYEQYF

D: -
size: -
V: TRBV5-8
J: TRBJ1-3
DNA: TGTGCCAGCAGCCCGAAGGATTACTCTGGAAACACCATATATTTT
CDR3: CASSPKDYSGNTIYF

D: -
size: -
V: TRBV6-5
J: TRBJ1-1
DNA: TGTGCCAGCAGTTACTCGAGACAGCCCAACACTGAAGCTTTCTTT
CDR3: CASSYSRQPNTEAFF

D: TRBD1
size: -
V: TRBV27
J: TRBJ2-5
DNA: TGTGCCAGCAGTTTACGGGCGCGACAGGGGACGGAGACCCAGTACTTC
CDR3: CASSLRARQGTETQYF

D: -
size: -
V: TRBV6-5
J: TRBJ2-7
DNA: TGTGCCAGCAGTTACTCGCCTGTCCGTCACTACGAGCAGTACTTC
CDR3: CASSYSPVRHYEQYF

D: TRBD2
size: -
V: TRBV14
J: TRBJ2-1
DNA: TGTGCCAGCAGCCAAAAATCAGCGGGGGGGAGGTTCTTC
CDR3: CASSQKSAGGRFF

D: -
size: -
V: TRBV6-6
J: TRBJ2-4
DNA: TGTGCCAGCAGCCCGGGATCGACAGGCATCAAAAACATTCAGTACTTC
CDR3: CASSPGSTGIKNIQYF

D: TRBD1
size: -
V: TRBV6-1
J: TRBJ2-1
DNA: TGTGCCAGCAGTGCGGGACAGGGCTACAATGAGCAGTTCTTC
CDR3: CASSAGQGYNEQFF

D: -
size: -
V: TRBV7-2
J: TRBJ1-2
DNA: TGTGCCAGCAGCTTAGTTTCAGACTATGGCTACACCTTC
CDR3: CASSLVSDYGYTF

D: -
size: few
V: TRBV6-6
J: TRBJ2-3
DNA: TGTGCCAGCAGTTTGGCGCAGGGGGATACGCAGTATTTT
CDR3: CASSLAQGDTQYF

D: -
size: -
V: TRBV4-3
J: TRBJ1-2
DNA: TGCGCCAGCAGCCAAGATTTAGACAGTTTCAGCTATGGCTACACCTTC
CDR3: CASSQDLDSFSYGYTF

D: TRBD1
size: few
V: TRBV6-5
J: TRBJ2-2
DNA: TGTGCCAGCAGTTGGCACCGGGACAGGGGGACCGGGGAGCTGTTTTTT
CDR3: CASSWHRDRGTGELFF

D: TRBD1
size: -
V: TRBV13
J: TRBJ1-2
DNA: TGTGCCAGCAGCTGGGGGGGACAGCTCTATGGCTACACCTTC
CDR3: CASSWGGQLYGYTF

D: -
size: -
V: TRBV5-6
J: TRBJ2-2
DNA: TGTGCCAGCAGCTTGGGAGGCTTGAACACCGGGGAGCTGTTTTTT
CDR3: CASSLGGLNTGELFF

D: -
size: -
V: TRBV11-2
J: TRBJ2-7
DNA: TGTGCCAGCAGCTTGCGGGGGGCGACAGGGAACTACGAGCAGTACTTC
CDR3: CASSLRGATGNYEQYF

D: -
size: -
V: TRBV7-9
J: TRBJ1-1
DNA: TGTGCCAGCAGCTTAGTTGAGGGAGGCACTGAAGCTTTCTTT
CDR3: CASSLVEGGTEAFF

D: -
size: -
V: TRBV27
J: TRBJ1-2
DNA: TGTGCCAGCAGTGGAAGTTATGGCTACACCTTC
CDR3: CASSGSYGYTF

D: -
size: -
V: TRBV6-5
J: TRBJ1-1
DNA: TGTGCCAGCAGTTGGGGGATTATGGGCACTGAAGCTTTCTTT
CDR3: CASSWGIMGTEAFF

D: TRBD2
size: -
V: TRBV28
J: TRBJ2-1
DNA: TGTGCCAGCAGCTCCGGGACTAGCGGGAGAAATCTCCAGTTCTTC
CDR3: CASSSGTSGRNLQFF

D: -
size: -
V: TRBV2
J: TRBJ1-2
DNA: TGTGCCAGCAGTGAAGTACCGCCCTACACCTTC
CDR3: CASSEVPPYTF

D: TRBD1
size: -
V: TRBV6-5
J: TRBJ2-1
DNA: TGTGCCAGCAGATCCGGGACAGGGGAAAACAATGAGCAGTTCTTC
CDR3: CASRSGTGENNEQFF

D: -
size: -
V: TRBV10-3
J: TRBJ2-5
DNA: TGTGCCATCAGGAAAGCGGGCCAAGAGACCCAGTACTTC
CDR3: CAIRKAGQETQYF

D: TRBD2
size: -
V: TRBV15
J: TRBJ2-3
DNA: TGTGCCACCAGCAAACGGGGGGGAGAACGAAGCGATACGCAGTATTTT
CDR3: CATSKRGGERSDTQYF

D: -
size: -
V: TRBV2
J: TRBJ2-2
DNA: TGTGCCAGCAGGAGGGAAAACGCGAACACCGGGGAGCTGTTTTTT
CDR3: CASRRENANTGELFF

D: -
size: -
V: TRBV5-8
J: TRBJ2-3
DNA: TGTGCCAGCAGCCAGAACAGAGATACGCAGTATTTT
CDR3: CASSQNRDTQYF

D: -
size: -
V: TRBV18
J: TRBJ2-7
DNA: TGTGCCAGCTCGGCCGGGACGGGCTCCTACGAGCAGTACTTC
CDR3: CASSAGTGSYEQYF

D: -
size: once
V: TRBV19
J: TRBJ1-1
DNA: TGTGCCAGTAGTATATTTTATCAGTTGAACACTGAAGCTTTCTTT
CDR3: CASSIFYQLNTEAFF

D: TRBD2
size: once
V: TRBV2
J: TRBJ2-4
DNA: TGTGCCAGCAGTGGGTCGGGGGGAGCCAAAAACATTCAGTACTTC
CDR3: CASSGSGGAKNIQYF

D: TRBD2
size: -
V: TRBV6-6
J: TRBJ2-1
DNA: TGTGCCAGCAGTCCTGGGGTAGCGGGAAGCAATGAGCAGTTCTTC
CDR3: CASSPGVAGSNEQFF

D: -
size: -
V: TRBV2
J: TRBJ2-7
DNA: TGTGCCAGCAGTGAATGGGAAGGGGGCGAGCAGTACTTC
CDR3: CASSEWEGGEQYF

D: -
size: -
V: TRBV5-4
J: TRBJ2-4
DNA: TGTGCCAGCAGCTTGAGGGTCGGCGGAGGGGACATTCAGTACTTC
CDR3: CASSLRVGGGDIQYF

D: -
size: -
V: TRBV14
J: TRBJ2-3
DNA: TGTGCCAGCAGCCTCGGGGGTGAAGATACGCAGTATTTT
CDR3: CASSLGGEDTQYF

D: -
size: once
V: TRBV27
J: TRBJ1-4
DNA: TGTGCCAGCAAACGGAGTGTCTTTAGGGGTGAAAAACTGTTTTTT
CDR3: CASKRSVFRGEKLFF

D: -
size: -
V: TRBV27
J: TRBJ2-6
DNA: TGTGCCAGCAGTTCCCTACAAAGAGGGGCAACTGGGGCCAACGTCCTGACTTTC
CDR3: CASSSLQRGATGANVLTF

D: -
size: -
V: TRBV18
J: TRBJ2-3
DNA: TGTGCCAGCTCTCGGAAGGGGGGGACAGATACGCAGTATTTT
CDR3: CASSRKGGTDTQYF

D: -
size: -
V: TRBV25-1
J: TRBJ1-2
DNA: TGTGCCAGCAGTCAACAGGACTATGGCTACACCTTC
CDR3: CASSQQDYGYTF

D: TRBD1
size: -
V: TRBV5-1
J: TRBJ1-1
DNA: TGCGCCAGCACCCTCGCCGGGACAGGGGAAGGAACTGAAGCTTTCTTT
CDR3: CASTLAGTGEGTEAFF

D: TRBD2
size: -
V: TRBV6-4
J: TRBJ2-1
DNA: TGTGCCAGCAGTGGGGCCCGGGGCGGGGGCTCCTACAATGAGCAGTTCTTC
CDR3: CASSGARGGGSYNEQFF

D: -
size: -
V: TRBV30
J: TRBJ2-3
DNA: TGTGCCTGGAGTGTACTAAGCGGACCCACAGATACGCAGTATTTT
CDR3: CAWSVLSGPTDTQYF

D: TRBD2
size: -
V: TRBV18
J: TRBJ2-1
DNA: TGTGCCAGCTCACCAAAACAATTAGCGGGAGTCCACAATGAGCAGTTCTTC
CDR3: CASSPKQLAGVHNEQFF